The 8 T cell receptor beta chains below all came from one sample that was sequenced in a study of spatial heterogeneity in lung cancer. TCRdb re-analysed the 5' RACE reads in MiXCR, keeping a single row per CDR3 protein. Of 40,000 or so distinct CDR3 sequences listed, approximately 5.6% are singletons. As to time point: sample taken at primary tumor resection. This specimen was PBMCs, taken at surgery. The receptors were sampled from a female donor with early-stage non-small cell lung cancer.

This clonotype was found many times. The rearrangement joins TRBV20-1 to TRBJ2-1; weak D call: TRBD2 (6 bases). Trimming took 1 base from V and 8 from J, leaving 27 bases between them. Germline CDR1 and CDR2: DFQATT and SNEGSKA (reference sequence). The CDR3 is 18 residues long. CDR3 amino acids: CSARVQISFQGLFDEQFF. In nucleotides, the CDR3 is TGCAGTGCTAGAGTCCAAATTTCATTTCAGGGACTCTTTGATGAGCAGTTCTTC.

This clonotype was recorded at least ten times. This chain links TRBV20-1 with TRBJ1-2, with TRBD1 as a possible D gene (5 bases). The CDR3 has 13 residues. Germline V gives CDR1 DFQATT, CDR2 SNEGSKA (reference sequence). V was pared by 2 bases and J by 0 bases, with 7 bases between. The CDR3 DNA is TGCAGTGCTAGACCCAGGGCTAACTATGGCTACACCTTC. Translation gives CSARPRANYGYTF.

This clonotype showed up many times. V usage is TRBV11-2 and J usage is TRBJ2-2; D remains ambiguous. CDR3 length: 12 residues. The V gene lost 8 bases and the J gene lost 2 bases, with 6 bases spanning the gap. Germline CDR1 SGHAT, CDR2 FQNNGV. DNA for the CDR3: TGTGCCAGCCAACTCAACACCGGGGAGCTGTTTTTT. Encoded protein: CASQLNTGELFF.

This clonotype was seen ten or more times. The chain links TRBV4-1 to TRBJ1-1; D unresolved. The CDR3 loop spans 14 amino acids. V lost 0 bases to trimming and J lost 1 base, with 6 bases between them. Germline assignment: CDR1 MGHRA and CDR2 YSYEKL. The CDR3 sequence: CASSQDGPNTEAFF. Here the CDR3 DNA reads TGCGCCAGCAGCCAAGATGGACCGAACACTGAAGCTTTCTTT.

This clonotype came up many times. V usage is TRBV28 and J usage is TRBJ1-2; TRBD1 matches at 8 bases. Trimming at V came to 2 bases and at J to 7 bases, leaving 6 bases not matched to a gene. The germline V gene has CDR1 MDHEN and CDR2 SYDVKM. CDR3 length: 14 amino acids. This CDR3 is CASSLEPGGLGYTF. CDR3 in DNA: TGTGCCAGCAGTTTAGAGCCAGGGGGCCTTGGCTACACCTTC.

J is TRBJ1-4 and V is TRBV5-1; unclear D gene. Trimming took off 0 bases at V and 4 bases at J, with 10 bases between the two ends. The CDR3 runs to 15 residues. Germline CDR1 and CDR2: SGHRS and YFSETQ. CDR3 protein: CASSLDGAFNEKLFF. CDR3 coding DNA: TGCGCCAGCAGCTTGGATGGAGCATTTAATGAAAAACTGTTTTTT.

This chain connects TRBV12-3 or TRBV12-4 to TRBJ2-3; 15 bases line up with TRBD2. After removal of 5 bases from V and 3 bases from J, the junction contained 6 bases not matched to a gene. The CDR3 is 17 residues long. CDR3 nucleotides: TGTGCCAGCAGTCCGAGGACTAGCGGGGGGGCTACAGATACGCAGTATTTT. The encoded protein is CASSPRTSGGATDTQYF.

This clonotype appeared a few times. The chain has TRBV6-6 and TRBJ2-2, with TRBD1 as a possible D gene (6 bases). The CDR3 covers 14 residues. Germline loops: CDR1 MNHNY, CDR2 SVGAGI (reference sequence). V lost 8 bases and J 0 bases, leaving 10 bases between the germline ends. In DNA, the CDR3 is TGTGCCAGCGGGAGACAGGCGAACACCGGGGAGCTGTTTTTT. The encoded protein is CASGRQANTGELFF.